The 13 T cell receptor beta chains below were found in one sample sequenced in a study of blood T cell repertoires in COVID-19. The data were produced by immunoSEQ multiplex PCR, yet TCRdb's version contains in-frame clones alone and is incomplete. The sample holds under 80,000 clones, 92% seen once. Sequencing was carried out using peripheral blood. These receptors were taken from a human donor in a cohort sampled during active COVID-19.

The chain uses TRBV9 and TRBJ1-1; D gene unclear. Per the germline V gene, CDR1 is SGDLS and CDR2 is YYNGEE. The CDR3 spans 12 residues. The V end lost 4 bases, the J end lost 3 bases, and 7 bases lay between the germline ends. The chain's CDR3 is CASSLRDTEAFF. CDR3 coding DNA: TGTGCCAGCAGCTTAAGAGACACTGAAGCTTTCTTT.

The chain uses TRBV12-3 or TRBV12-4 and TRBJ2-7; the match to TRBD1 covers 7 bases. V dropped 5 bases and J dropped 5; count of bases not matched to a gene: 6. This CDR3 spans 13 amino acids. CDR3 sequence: CASSPRQGHEQYF. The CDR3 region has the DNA TGTGCCAGCAGTCCCCGACAGGGCCACGAGCAGTACTTC.

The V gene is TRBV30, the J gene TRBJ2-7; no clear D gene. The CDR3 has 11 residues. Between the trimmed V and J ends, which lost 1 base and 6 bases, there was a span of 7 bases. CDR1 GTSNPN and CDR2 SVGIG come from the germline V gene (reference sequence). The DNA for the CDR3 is TGTGCCTGGAGTGGCGGATTCGAGCAGTACTTC. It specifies CAWSGGFEQYF.

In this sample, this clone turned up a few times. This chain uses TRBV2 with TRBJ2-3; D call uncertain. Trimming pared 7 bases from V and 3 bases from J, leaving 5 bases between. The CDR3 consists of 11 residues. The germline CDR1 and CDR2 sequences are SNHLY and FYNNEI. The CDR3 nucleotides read TGTGCCAGCATAGAGACAGATACGCAGTATTTT. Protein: CASIETDTQYF.

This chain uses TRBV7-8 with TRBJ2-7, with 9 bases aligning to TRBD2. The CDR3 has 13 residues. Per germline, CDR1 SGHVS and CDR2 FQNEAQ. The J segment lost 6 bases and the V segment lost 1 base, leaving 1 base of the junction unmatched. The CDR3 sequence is CASSLGREGEQYF. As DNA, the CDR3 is TGTGCCAGCAGCTTAGGGCGGGAGGGCGAGCAGTACTTC.

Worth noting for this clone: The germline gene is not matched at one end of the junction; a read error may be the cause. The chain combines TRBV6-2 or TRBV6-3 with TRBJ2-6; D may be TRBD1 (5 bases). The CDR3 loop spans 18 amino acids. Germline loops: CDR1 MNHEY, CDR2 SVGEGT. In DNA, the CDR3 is TGTGCCAGCAGTGACTCAGCAGGGCGAGTCTCTGGGGCCAACGTCCTGACTTTC. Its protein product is CASSDSAGRVSGANVLTF.

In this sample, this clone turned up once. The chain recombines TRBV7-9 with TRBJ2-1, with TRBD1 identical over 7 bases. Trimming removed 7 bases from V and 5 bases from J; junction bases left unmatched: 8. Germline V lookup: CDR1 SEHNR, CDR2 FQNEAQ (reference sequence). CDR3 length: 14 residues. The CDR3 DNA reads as TGTGCCAGCATCCGAGGGGGCTTCGACAATGAGCAGTTCTTC. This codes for CASIRGGFDNEQFF. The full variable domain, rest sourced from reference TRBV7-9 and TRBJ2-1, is DTGVSQNPRHKITKRGQNVTFRCDPISEHNRLYWYRQTLGQGPEFLTYFQNEAQLEKSRLLSDRFSAERPKGSFSTLEIQRTEQGDSAMYLCASIRGGFDNEQFFGPGTRLTVL.

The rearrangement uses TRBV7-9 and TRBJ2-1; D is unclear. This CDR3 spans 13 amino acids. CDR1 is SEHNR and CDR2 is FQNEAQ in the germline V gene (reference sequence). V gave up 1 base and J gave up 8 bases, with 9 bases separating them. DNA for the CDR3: TGTGCCAGCAGCTTAGGCCTACTCGATGAGCAGTTCTTC. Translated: CASSLGLLDEQFF.

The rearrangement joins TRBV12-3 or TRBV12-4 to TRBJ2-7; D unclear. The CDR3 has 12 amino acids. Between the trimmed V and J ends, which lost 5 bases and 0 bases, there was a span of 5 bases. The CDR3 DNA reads TGTGCCAGCAGTCCCAGCTCCTACGAGCAGTACTTC. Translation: CASSPSSYEQYF.

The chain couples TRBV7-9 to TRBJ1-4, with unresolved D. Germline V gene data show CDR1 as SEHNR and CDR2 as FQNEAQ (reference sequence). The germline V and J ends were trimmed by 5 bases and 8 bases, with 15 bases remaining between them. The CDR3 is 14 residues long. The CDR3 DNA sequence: TGTGCCAGCAGCGCACAGTTCGGTTGGGAAAAACTGTTTTTT. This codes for CASSAQFGWEKLFF.

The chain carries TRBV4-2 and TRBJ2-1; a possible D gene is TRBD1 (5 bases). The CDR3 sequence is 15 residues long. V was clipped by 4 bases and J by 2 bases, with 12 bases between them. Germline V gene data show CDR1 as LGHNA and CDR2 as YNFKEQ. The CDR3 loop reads CASSPEPGTYNEQFF. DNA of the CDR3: TGTGCCAGCAGCCCCGAGCCAGGGACCTACAATGAGCAGTTCTTC.

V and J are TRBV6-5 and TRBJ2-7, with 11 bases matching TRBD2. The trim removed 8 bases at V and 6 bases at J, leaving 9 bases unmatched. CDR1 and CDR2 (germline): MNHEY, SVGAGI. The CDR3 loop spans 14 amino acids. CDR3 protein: CASGVAGGPGEQYF. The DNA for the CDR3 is TGTGCCAGCGGGGTAGCGGGGGGGCCTGGCGAGCAGTACTTC.

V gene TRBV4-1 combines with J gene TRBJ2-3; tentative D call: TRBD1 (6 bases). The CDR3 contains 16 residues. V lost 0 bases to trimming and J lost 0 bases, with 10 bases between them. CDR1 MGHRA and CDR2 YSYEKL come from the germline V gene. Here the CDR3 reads CASSQDWGPSTDTQYF. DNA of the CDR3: TGCGCCAGCAGCCAAGATTGGGGGCCTAGCACAGATACGCAGTATTTT.